The 3 T cell receptor beta chains presented below share a single source sample, sequenced in a study of blood T cells in healthy people across ages. For the second PCR, which ran for roughly 7 to 11 cycles, a sample-barcoded 5' primer and a J-beta primer mix were used. Each CDR3 protein gets one entry after TCRdb re-called the 5' RACE reads with MiXCR. The data hold about 2 million distinct CDR3 sequences, with about 50% observed a single time. Specimen: blood. These receptors were taken from a woman aged 40-49 years in good health.

The chain uses TRBV28 and TRBJ2-2, with TRBD1 identical over 8 bases. The junction had 2 bases not matched to a gene; V was cut back by 3 bases and J by 5 bases. This CDR3 is built from 14 residues. From germline, CDR1 is MDHEN and CDR2 SYDVKM. The CDR3 loop reads CASSFRGRTGELFF. As DNA, the CDR3 is TGTGCCAGCAGTTTCAGGGGGCGAACCGGGGAGCTGTTTTTT.

Details on this clonotype: At one end the junction does not follow the germline gene, possibly because of a read error. The CDR3 region has the DNA TGTGCCAGCGGGACTAGCGGGGGGCTCCTGGGAGATACGCGGTATTTT. Translated: CASGTSGGLLGDTRYF. The genes are TRBV9 and TRBJ2-3, with 15 nucleotides matching TRBD2. The CDR3 totals 16 residues. Germline CDR1 SGDLS, CDR2 YYNGEE.

The chain is built from TRBV20-1 and TRBJ1-2, with TRBD1 as a possible D gene (5 bases). Trimming pared 6 bases from V and 5 bases from J, leaving 16 bases between. In germline, CDR1 is DFQATT, CDR2 SNEGSKA (reference sequence). CDR3 length: 13 amino acids. The CDR3 loop is CSAEDGGDYGYTF. The CDR3 DNA reads TGCAGTGCCGAGGACGGGGGGGATTATGGCTACACCTTC.